This T cell receptor (beta chain) came from a study of cytomegalovirus exposure and HLA in healthy donors (dated by TCRdb to the late 2010s). Looking at the study overall: An earlier analysis of some 550 of the donors reported about 250 Gb of sequence data and roughly 110 million unique TCR beta sequences from about 179 million T cells. Approximately 310 gigabases of sequencing data and approximately 85 million unique TCR sequences were included in an early release covering 550 to 800 HLA-typed donors. Of the approximately 370 genotyped donors, roughly 80% were placed in the genetic ancestry cluster associated with self-reported Caucasian donors. The study aimed to test whether cataloging public T cell receptors could reveal signatures of past pathogen exposure. The study used immunosequencing to profile the T cell repertoires of about 670 subjects and linked those repertoires to cytomegalovirus serostatus. Besides the first cohort of some 670 subjects, a separate validation cohort made up of over a hundred different subjects was used. The study combined high-throughput TCR immunosequencing, statistical association of individual TCRs with disease status, and machine learning to predict cytomegalovirus infection status. A later analysis re-examined previously published TCR beta repertoires from more than 550 donors and added high-resolution HLA genotyping to investigate patterns of TCR occurrence. Rather than using new phenotypic data, the later analysis identified candidate immune exposures from TCR beta sequences and from how often those sequences occurred across donors. To decide whether each TCR beta V gene segment behaved as functional or pseudogenic, an earlier analysis of some 600 of the donors relied on high-throughput TCR beta sequencing. Alongside the repertoire data, information on donor age, sex, ethnicity and CMV serostatus was compiled. A later genetic analysis used genome-wide SNP genotypes for about three fifths of the 666 donors, treating that subset as a discovery cohort. All discovery cohort repertoires had been generated using a single sequencing platform. HLA typing included class I and class II loci at four-digit resolution. The number of donors typed differed by locus, with about 629-630 for A, B, C, DRB1 and DQB1, roughly 520 for DQA1, nearly 610 for DPA1, and some 440 for DPB1. Roughly 5 DR-DQ haplotypes were handled as single units for association and clustering, since linkage in the cohort was strong. Among 398 genotyped donors of the cohort, an average of around 240,000 unique TCR beta nucleotide sequences was sequenced per donor, of which about 20% were non-productive. What the work shows at the level of the full study, not this receptor alone: In a later analysis, HLA-associated TCR beta chains were found to be more clonally expanded and to have lower generation probabilities than equally common non-associated chains. In both the original and validation cohorts, the classifier was reported to diagnose cytomegalovirus status with high specificity and sensitivity. Across donors, most TCR sequences were observed very rarely, whereas some public TCRs were present in many individuals. According to a later genetic analysis, donors in an Asian-associated ancestry cluster had fewer N-insertions in productive TCRs than the roughly 660-donor mean. Because HLA typing was missing for some donors at each locus, association tests included only the typed subset. Broadly in line with IMGT annotations, most TCR beta V segments showed up in productive rearrangements about 87% or about 30% of the time in an earlier analysis of under 700 of the donors. Strong co-occurrence of HLA alleles, especially DR and DQ, made assigning TCR associations to individual alleles difficult. The study listed 150 to 200 TCR beta chains as associated with cytomegalovirus. Only TCR beta chains were sequenced in this cohort, and the absence of alpha or paired-chain data limited detectable features. Three of the identified cytomegalovirus-associated TCR beta chains were confirmed in vitro to be specific for cytomegalovirus antigens. Linkage disequilibrium might explain the correlated functional status among segregating V segments, but an unknown experimental factor could not be excluded. A further reported finding was that TCR beta sequences accurately predicted the HLA-A and HLA-B alleles for most subjects in the first cohort. A later analysis associated 17,000 or so TCR beta sequences with specific HLA alleles at a false discovery rate of 0.05. In a later analysis, TCR association rates were found to vary across HLA loci, with the most associated TCRs seen for DRB1 alleles and the fewest for HLA-C alleles. According to the authors, the approach could potentially be generalized to other disease states and immunological phenotypes. Because counts were too low, more than 15 rarely observed V segments, including chromosome 9 orphons, were excluded from the earlier analysis of around 640 of the donors. A later analysis reported that several top co-occurrence clusters appeared linked to parvovirus B19, influenza, CMV and Epstein-Barr virus. A cluster of highly shared sequence variants was judged likely to be a technical artifact of the sequencing pipeline. V-gene and J-gene trimming of TCR beta chains was associated with a missense DCLRE1C variant in a later genetic analysis, and the association was replicated in an independent cohort. Immune exposure information for the cohort was limited to CMV serostatus. Because the 87-base-pair reads could not distinguish some IMGT-functional V segments, including TRBV6-2 and TRBV6-3, those segments were excluded. In a later analysis, most CMV-associated TCR beta chains were found to appear HLA-restricted, with HLA associations seemingly driven largely by CMV exposure. Sequencing depth was assumed to be roughly uniform across donors in the presence/absence analyses, though that assumption may not hold.

Turning to this clone: This receptor's antigen is unknown. There are no base qualities to consult, and no much larger clone falls within one base.

The library was obtained by the immunoSEQ multiplex PCR assay. The multiplex PCR relied on a mix of 60 forward primers for TCR Vbeta segments and 13 reverse primers for TCR Jbeta segments. The CDR3 region of rearranged TCR beta genes was amplified from genomic DNA by a multiplex PCR assay. On the Illumina HiSeq System, the amplified TCR beta libraries were sequenced as 87-base-pair reads. On the study's bioinformatics: A later analysis tallied approximately 87 million unique TCR beta chains across the 700 or so repertoires, and about 10 million of those chains were shared by two or more donors. Raw reads were error-corrected and collapsed into unique sequences with a nearest-neighbor algorithm that merged closely related sequences to remove PCR and sequencing errors. V, D and J gene segments were assigned by aligning CDR3 sequences to IMGT reference sequences. For a sequence to be retained, at least a six-nucleotide match to both a V gene segment and a J gene segment was required. A rearrangement counted as productive if the CDR3 had no stop codons and remained in frame with V and J, and every other rearrangement counted as non-productive. CDR3 was defined according to IMGT convention as the region running from the second conserved V-encoded cysteine to the conserved J-encoded phenylalanine. Sequences without an unambiguous match to a single V gene segment were excluded from the earlier analysis of several hundred of the donors. An earlier analysis of several hundred of the donors called V segments functional above 56.7% productive rearrangements and segregating when the between-donor standard deviation exceeded 5%. A statistical classification framework was built to diagnose cytomegalovirus status from the catalog of TCR beta chain sequences. V and J gene assignment, in a later analysis, came from comparing TCR nucleotide sequences with IMGT/GENE-DB human TR gene sequences. A later analysis assigned CDR3 sequences and most-parsimonious VDJ recombination scenarios with the TCRdist pipeline. In a later analysis, each TCR beta chain was defined by its CDR3 amino acid sequence together with its V-gene family, and reads lacking a unique V-gene family were excluded. A later analysis removed 592 highly shared, low-generation-probability nucleotide sequences to deal with suspected cross-contamination and a sequencing artifact. In a later analysis, a clonal expansion index for each public chain was calculated from normalized within-repertoire ranks of inferred template counts. In a later analysis, generation probabilities were computed with a VDJ recombination model fitted to out-of-frame rearrangements, and the resulting probabilities were checked against IGoR. In a later analysis, TCR-TCR, TCR-HLA and TCR-CMV co-occurrence was scored with hypergeometric tests, and a repertoire-size bias correction was applied to TCR pairs. In a later analysis, false discovery rates were estimated by permuting HLA or CMV assignments 20 times. A later analysis grouped co-occurring TCRs with DBSCAN, adding TCRdist sequence similarity when clustering within HLA-allele-positive subsets. Co-occurrence clustering excluded repertoires with fewer than 30,000 or more than 120,000 public chains, plus five with anomalous nucleotide sharing. TCRdb carries this immuneACCESS record with in-frame sequences only. Its versions omit some clonotypes, under half of them owing to an unresolved V gene in the studies checked, with the rest unexplained. The V and J calls and clone size are taken from that table; D and trimming were inferred from the DNA. Within this sample are under 170,000 clones, with roughly 77% of them counted one time only. Clones ranked in the top ten supply 3.5% of the sample.

The CDR3 starts with the cysteine, ends with the phenylalanine, and has 13 residues. Only CDR3 DNA is held: 39 bases, read in frame from base 1. CDR1 and CDR2, looked up from the germline V gene, are MNHNS and SASEGT. V is pared back by 6 bases and J by 8 bases, with 15 bases lying between the germline termini. The cohort comprised under 700 healthy bone marrow donors. At the time of sampling, every cohort member was nominally healthy, though immune exposures that went unrecorded were likely present. Of the roughly 670 cohort members, 289 had a positive CMV serostatus and 352 had a negative one, while no CMV serostatus was recorded for the donor. A peripheral blood sample was provided by each donor, and peripheral blood mononuclear cells were used for TCR beta sequencing. Genomic DNA was extracted from the blood cell samples with the Qiagen DNeasy Blood Extraction Kit.

This chain joins TRBV6-1 to TRBJ2-3; TRBD1 is a possible D gene, resting on 6 matching bases. The receptor was derived from a human donor in good health. Specimen: PBMCs. The DNA is TGTGCCAGCAGCCGCAGGGGTGGGGGTACGCAGTATTTT. Its protein product is CASSRRGGGTQYF.